Each of the 31 T cell receptor beta chains below was sequenced from the same sample in a study of Ad26.COV2.S vaccination and SARS-CoV-2 variants (dated by TCRdb to the early 2020s). Read against the paper, the sample's treatment or condition label means: around 19 received Ad26.COV2.S at low or high dose, single or two shots; several received placebo; per-sample allocation not given. Repertoires of vaccine and placebo recipients were sequenced from samples collected on day 63 after the first injection. Receptor amplification or capture employed the immunoSEQ multiplex PCR assay. Entries here come from immuneACCESS through TCRdb and include only in-frame sequences with V and J called. Some clones fail to appear in such tables; in the studies checked, an unresolved V gene covers under half of the shortfall, and the cause of the remainder is unknown. In all, the sample holds about half a million clones, and about 89% of those were seen once. The top ten constitute about 1.7% of the sample.

The material was peripheral blood, obtained in a trial of Ad26.COV2.S vaccine versus placebo. These receptor sequences come from a person aged 18 to 59 who received the Ad26.COV2.S COVID-19 vaccine or a placebo.

The chain is built from TRBV18 and TRBJ2-1; no reliable D call. V lost 5 bases and J lost 7, with 18 bases in between. In germline, CDR1 is KGHSH, CDR2 LQKENI. CDR3 length: 15 residues. CDR3 coding DNA: TGTGCCAGCTCAACTGAGCCACGGGTCAGAAATGAGCAGTTCTTC. Translating it yields CASSTEPRVRNEQFF.

The chain joins TRBV19 to TRBJ2-7, with TRBD1 matching over 8 bases. V was clipped by 1 base and J by 2 bases; unmatched bases: 10. This CDR3 is 17 amino acids long. Germline-derived CDR1 and CDR2 are LNHDA and SQIVND (reference sequence). The CDR3 region has the DNA TGTGCCAGTAGTATAGCAATCCCGACAGGGGCACCCTACGAGCAGTACTTC. Its protein product is CASSIAIPTGAPYEQYF.

V usage is TRBV4-3 and J usage is TRBJ2-7; 10 nucleotides agree with TRBD2. Trimming removed 0 bases from V and 5 bases from J; junction bases left unmatched: 10. CDR3 size: 17 residues. Germline CDR1 is LGHNA and CDR2 is YSLEER. The DNA of the CDR3 is TGCGCCAGCAGCCAAGATCTGGTAGCGGGGGGTATCGACGAGCAGTACTTC. Residues: CASSQDLVAGGIDEQYF.

V is TRBV6-6 and J is TRBJ2-1; D could derive from TRBD1 or TRBD2 (5 bases each). The germline CDR1 and CDR2 sequences are MNHNY and SVGAGI (reference sequence). The CDR3 totals 15 residues. Trimming stripped 8 bases from V and 9 bases from J, with 23 bases between. The CDR3 is CASFSSGTIGSEQFF. CDR3 in DNA: TGTGCCAGCTTTTCCTCCGGGACCATAGGGAGTGAGCAGTTCTTC.

The chain recombines TRBV5-8 with TRBJ2-6, with D unresolved. Germline V gene lookup returns CDR1 SGHTS and CDR2 YDEGEE. V dropped 4 bases and J dropped 4 bases, with 9 bases sitting between them. The CDR3 has 14 residues. Here the CDR3 DNA reads TGTGCCAGCAGCCAAGATACAGGGGCCAACGTCCTGACTTTC. It is translated as CASSQDTGANVLTF.

This chain connects TRBV19 to TRBJ2-1, with 10 nucleotides matching TRBD2. Trimming took 7 bases from V and 2 from J; bases not matched to a gene: 2. Germline-derived CDR1 and CDR2 are LNHDA and SQIVND (reference sequence). The CDR3 contains 14 residues. CDR3 sequence (DNA): TGTGCCAGTAAGACTAGCGGGCCCTACAATGAGCAGTTCTTC. Residues: CASKTSGPYNEQFF.

This clone has only one observation. The CDR3 region is CASSPDRGANEKLFF. For the CDR3, the DNA is TGTGCCAGCAGCCCGGACAGGGGGGCTAATGAAAAACTGTTTTTT. The rearrangement links TRBV7-2 to TRBJ1-4; 10 bases are shared with TRBD1. Per germline, CDR1 SGHTA and CDR2 FQGNSA. The CDR3 totals 15 residues. The junction had 3 bases not matched to a gene; V was cut back by 5 bases and J by 3 bases.

This chain uses TRBV5-6 with TRBJ2-5; D is perhaps TRBD1 (5 bases). Trimming stripped 4 bases from V and 2 bases from J, with 9 bases between. Germline V CDR1 and CDR2: SGHDT, YYEEEE. The CDR3 is 13 amino acids. The CDR3 nucleotides read TGTGCCAGCAGCCCGAGACAGCAAGAGACCCAGTACTTC. Translation gives CASSPRQQETQYF.

The chain combines TRBV18 with TRBJ2-7; D uncertain. Germline V gene lookup returns CDR1 KGHSH and CDR2 LQKENI. Between the trimmed V and J ends, which lost 2 bases and 1 base, there was a span of 9 bases. This CDR3 comprises 14 residues. The CDR3 is CASSPEALSYEQYF. The DNA of the CDR3 is TGTGCCAGCTCACCAGAGGCACTTTCCTACGAGCAGTACTTC.

In DNA form, the CDR3 reads TGTGCCAGCAGTCCCCGGACAGGTACCGAGCAGTACTTC. This codes for CASSPRTGTEQYF. The V gene is TRBV27, the J gene TRBJ2-7, with 7 bases fitting TRBD1. The CDR3 is 13 residues long. Germline CDR1 is MNHEY and CDR2 is SMNVEV (reference sequence). Losses at the gene ends were 5 bases for V and 6 bases for J; bases not matched to a gene: 7.

This chain joins TRBV7-3 and TRBJ1-1, with 8 bases matching TRBD1. The germline V gene has CDR1 SGHTA and CDR2 FQGTGA. The CDR3 is 15 amino acids. The J segment lost 4 bases and the V segment lost 5 bases, leaving 9 bases of the junction unmatched. In DNA, the CDR3 is TGTGCCAGCAGCCCGCAAGACAGGGGTGCCACTGAAGCTTTCTTT. As protein: CASSPQDRGATEAFF.

V gene TRBV27 combines with J gene TRBJ2-7; maybe TRBD2 (5 bases). Germline V lookup: CDR1 MNHEY, CDR2 SMNVEV (reference sequence). V was shortened by 5 bases and J by 2 bases, with 16 bases between the two germline ends. The CDR3 is 15 residues long. The chain's CDR3 is CASSPRTPFPYEQYF. DNA of the CDR3: TGTGCCAGCAGTCCCCGGACTCCATTCCCCTACGAGCAGTACTTC.

The V call is TRBV10-3, the J call TRBJ1-3; TRBD1 might be the D (5 bases). Per germline, CDR1 ENHRY and CDR2 SYGVKD. CDR3 size: 17 residues. V was clipped by 4 bases and J by 0 bases, with 16 bases between them. DNA of the CDR3: TGTGCCATCAGTGTGGGGCGAGACAGAGCCTCTGGAAACACCATATATTTT. This gives the protein CAISVGRDRASGNTIYF.

For the CDR3, the DNA is TGTGCCAGCAGCGAGGGACAGGTCTCCTACGAGCAGTACTTC. It specifies CASSEGQVSYEQYF. The chain uses TRBV9 and TRBJ2-7; 8 positions agree with TRBD1. Germline V gene sequence: CDR1 SGDLS, CDR2 YYNGEE. The V and J ends lost 3 bases and 0 bases, in that order; junction bases with no gene match: 2. The CDR3 has 14 amino acids.

V gene TRBV18 combines with J gene TRBJ2-1; 8 nucleotides align to TRBD2. Per the germline V gene, CDR1 is KGHSH and CDR2 is LQKENI. The V segment lost 3 bases and the J segment 8 bases; nucleotides outside the gene matches: 9. CDR3 length: 15 amino acids. The CDR3 DNA reads as TGTGCCAGCTCACCCCGACGGGGGGGCGGCGATGAGCAGTTCTTC. This codes for CASSPRRGGGDEQFF.

The chain recombines TRBV10-3 with TRBJ2-1, with 7 bases matching TRBD1. The CDR3 spans 16 residues. Per the germline V gene, CDR1 is ENHRY and CDR2 is SYGVKD. J gave up 1 base and V 7 bases, and 10 bases lay outside the gene matches. CDR3 in amino acids: CAITKGGLSSYNEQFF. The CDR3 bases are TGTGCCATCACTAAAGGGGGCTTGAGTTCCTACAATGAGCAGTTCTTC.

The CDR3 reads CSVEGTSGRSTDTQYF. The CDR3 DNA reads TGCAGCGTTGAAGGGACTAGCGGGCGCAGCACAGATACGCAGTATTTT. The rearrangement joins TRBV29-1 to TRBJ2-3; 11 bases are a match to TRBD2. V trimming: 1 base; J trimming: 0 bases; junction bases outside the gene matches: 3. CDR1 and CDR2 (germline): SQVTM, ANQGSEA. The CDR3 loop spans 16 amino acids.

The J gene is TRBJ1-1, the V gene TRBV29-1, with a possible D match to TRBD1 (5 bases). Germline CDR1 SQVTM, CDR2 ANQGSEA. Trimming took 6 bases from V and 0 from J, leaving 17 bases between them. The CDR3 has 15 amino acids. The CDR3 is CSVLIGTFMNTEAFF. For the CDR3, the DNA is TGCAGCGTGCTTATAGGGACTTTCATGAACACTGAAGCTTTCTTT.

The V gene is TRBV18, the J gene TRBJ2-3; maybe TRBD1 (5 bases). The V gene lost 2 bases and the J gene lost 2 bases, with 8 bases spanning the gap. The CDR3 spans 14 residues. In germline, CDR1 is KGHSH, CDR2 LQKENI. CDR3: CASSPTGATDTQYF. For the CDR3, the DNA is TGTGCCAGCTCACCAACAGGAGCCACAGATACGCAGTATTTT.

This clone was recorded a few times. The gene calls are TRBV7-8 and TRBJ1-2; D not resolved. Per the germline V gene, CDR1 is SGHVS and CDR2 is FQNEAQ. V was cut by 0 bases and J by 4 bases, with 15 bases left in between. This CDR3 comprises 16 residues. The chain's CDR3 is CASSLASVRRSYGYTF. As DNA, the CDR3 is TGTGCCAGCAGCTTAGCGTCGGTCCGGCGAAGCTATGGCTACACCTTC.

The chain has TRBV4-3 and TRBJ2-7, with TRBD1 identical over 10 bases. V dropped 1 base and J dropped 5; count of bases not matched to a gene: 8. The CDR3 is 16 amino acids. In germline, CDR1 is LGHNA, CDR2 YSLEER. CDR3 amino acids: CASSQVWEDRGNEQYF. Written as DNA, the CDR3 is TGCGCCAGCAGCCAAGTTTGGGAGGACAGGGGGAACGAGCAGTACTTC.

The chain links TRBV7-2 to TRBJ2-1; 8 positions agree with TRBD2. The ends lost 5 bases at V and 8 bases at J; junction bases unmatched: 23. Germline V CDR1 and CDR2: SGHTA, FQGNSA. The CDR3 has 19 residues. This chain's CDR3 is CASSITVAGSRGGRDEQFF. The DNA of the CDR3 is TGTGCCAGCAGCATTACAGTAGCGGGAAGTAGGGGAGGGAGAGATGAGCAGTTCTTC.

This clone was recorded only once. CDR3 sequence: CSVKDYPQETQYF. The CDR3 DNA follows: TGCAGCGTAAAAGACTACCCCCAAGAGACCCAGTACTTC. The chain couples TRBV29-1 to TRBJ2-5; TRBD2 might be the D (5 bases). With 6 bases removed from V and 1 base from J, the gap between germline ends came to 12 bases. Per germline, CDR1 SQVTM and CDR2 ANQGSEA. The CDR3 is made up of 13 amino acids.

The genes are TRBV7-6 and TRBJ1-2; D might be TRBD1 (6 bases). The CDR3 extends over 15 amino acids. Trimming took off 5 bases at V and 0 bases at J, with 13 bases between the two ends. CDR1 is SGHVS, CDR2 FNYEAQ, per germline. CDR3 region: CASSPGRGPNYGYTF. In DNA form, the CDR3 reads TGTGCCAGCAGCCCAGGGCGGGGGCCTAACTATGGCTACACCTTC.

This chain links TRBV2 with TRBJ2-7; no clear D. The V end lost 5 bases, the J end lost 0 bases, and 14 bases lay between the germline ends. In germline, CDR1 is SNHLY, CDR2 FYNNEI. The CDR3 runs 15 residues. CDR3 nucleotide sequence: TGTGCCAGCAGTCCCCCCCCGCAAAGCTCCTACGAGCAGTACTTC. Amino acid sequence: CASSPPPQSSYEQYF. Looking up the rest from reference TRBV2 and TRBJ2-7 gives the full variable domain: EPEVTQTPSHQVTQMGQEVILRCVPISNHLYFYWYRQILGQKVEFLVSFYNNEISEKSEIFDDQFSVERPDGSNFTLKIRSTKLEDSAMYFCASSPPPQSSYEQYFGPGTRLTVT.

The chain couples TRBV12-3 or TRBV12-4 to TRBJ1-5, with D unclear. This CDR3 comprises 13 residues. Between the trimmed V and J ends, which lost 6 bases and 7 bases, there was a span of 13 bases. The CDR3 is CASSNDRKQPQHF. The DNA for the CDR3 is TGTGCCAGCAGCAACGACCGAAAACAGCCCCAGCATTTT.

The chain links TRBV4-2 to TRBJ1-1, with D possibly matching TRBD1 (6 bases). The CDR3 sequence is 15 residues long. The V end lost 0 bases, the J end lost 5 bases, and 13 bases lay between the germline ends. The germline gives CDR1 LGHNA, CDR2 YNFKEQ. The CDR3 loop is CASSQDYGGLTEAFF. Here the CDR3 DNA reads TGTGCCAGCAGCCAAGATTACGGGGGCCTTACTGAAGCTTTCTTT.

The V and J genes are TRBV12-5 and TRBJ1-5, with a tentative D call TRBD1 (5 bases). This CDR3 has 12 residues. Between the trimmed V and J ends, which lost 7 bases and 7 bases, there was a span of 11 bases. Germline V gene sequence: CDR1 LGHNT, CDR2 FRNRAP. The CDR3 region is CASARDVQPQHF. Written as DNA, the CDR3 is TGTGCTAGTGCCAGGGACGTCCAGCCCCAGCATTTT.

The chain employs TRBV3-1 (or the pseudogene TRBV3-2) and TRBJ2-5; D gene uncertain. The germline gives CDR1 LGHDT, CDR2 YNNKEL (reference sequence). The ends were cut back, 3 bases at V and 4 bases at J, with 12 bases in the middle. CDR3 length equals 14 residues. CDR3 DNA: TGTGCCAGCAGCCAGCCCTCAACTCTAGAGACCCAGTACTTC. Its protein is CASSQPSTLETQYF.

The V and J genes are TRBV10-3 and TRBJ2-7; 9 bases match TRBD1. This CDR3 has 12 amino acids. V gave up 10 bases and J gave up 2 bases; unmatched junction bases: 3. Germline lookup yields CDR1 ENHRY and CDR2 SYGVKD. CDR3 DNA: TGTGCCAATGGACAGGGGCCCTACGAGCAGTACTTC. Translating it yields CANGQGPYEQYF.

The rearrangement links TRBV15 to TRBJ1-5; weak D call: TRBD1 (6 bases). The CDR3 extends over 17 amino acids. Germline lookup yields CDR1 LNHNV and CDR2 YYDKDF (reference sequence). V was clipped by 3 bases and J by 0 bases, with 15 bases between them. The DNA for the CDR3 is TGTGCCACCAGCAGCTTCCGGGACATGGATAGCAATCAGCCCCAGCATTTT. Its translation: CATSSFRDMDSNQPQHF.